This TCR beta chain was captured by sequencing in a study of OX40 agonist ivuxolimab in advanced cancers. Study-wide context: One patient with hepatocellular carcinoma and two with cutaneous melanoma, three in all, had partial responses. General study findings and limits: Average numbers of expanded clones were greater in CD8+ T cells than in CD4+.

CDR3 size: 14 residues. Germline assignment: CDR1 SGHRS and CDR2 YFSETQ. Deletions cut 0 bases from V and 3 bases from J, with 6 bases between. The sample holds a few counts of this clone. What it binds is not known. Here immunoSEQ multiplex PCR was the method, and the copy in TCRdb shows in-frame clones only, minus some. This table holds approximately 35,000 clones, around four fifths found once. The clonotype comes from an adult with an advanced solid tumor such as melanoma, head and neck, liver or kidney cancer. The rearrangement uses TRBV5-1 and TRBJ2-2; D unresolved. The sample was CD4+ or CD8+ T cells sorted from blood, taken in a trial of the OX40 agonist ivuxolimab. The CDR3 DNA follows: TGCGCCAGCAGCTTGGTTACACACACCGGGGAGCTGTTTTTT. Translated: CASSLVTHTGELFF. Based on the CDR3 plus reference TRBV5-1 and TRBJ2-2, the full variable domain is KAGVTQTPRYLIKTRGQQVTLSCSPISGHRSVSWYQQTPGQGLQFLFEYFSETQRNKGNFPGRFSGRQFSNSRSEMNVSTLELGDSALYLCASSLVTHTGELFFGEGSRLTVL.